These 22 T cell receptor beta chains originate from one sample sequenced in a study of shared clonotypes between healthy human individuals. Assay: immunoSEQ multiplex PCR; the TCRdb copy retains only in-frame clones and omits some. Among about 870,000 clones, around 92% were seen once, and the ten largest hold under 30%. The naive CD8 fraction comprised CD45RO-negative cells positively selected for CCR7 and excluded terminally differentiated effector memory CD45RA+ cells. Sequences were obtained from naive CD8+ T cells sorted from blood. These receptors were collected from a man under 40 in good health.

This chain connects TRBV4-1 to TRBJ2-1; D gene ambiguous. CDR1 and CDR2 (germline): MGHRA, YSYEKL. This CDR3 has 11 residues. Trimming cost V 5 bases and J 2 bases, with 1 base left between them. The CDR3 DNA reads TGCGCCAGCAGCACCTACAATGAGCAGTTCTTC. Protein sequence: CASSTYNEQFF.

A single count supports this clone. V and J are TRBV10-3 and TRBJ1-1; the D is unclear. Germline V gene sequence: CDR1 ENHRY, CDR2 SYGVKD. Deletions cut 6 bases from V and 1 base from J, with 12 bases between. The CDR3 spans 14 residues. CDR3 region: CAIRRSLANTEAFF. In DNA, the CDR3 is TGTGCCATCAGGAGGAGTCTCGCGAACACTGAAGCTTTCTTT.

The chain is built from TRBV5-1 and TRBJ2-2, with D perhaps matching TRBD2 (6 bases). V was trimmed by 2 bases and J by 6 bases, leaving 8 bases between them. CDR3 length equals 13 residues. Looked up from germline, CDR1 is SGHRS and CDR2 is YFSETQ. The chain's CDR3 is CASSLLAAGELFF. CDR3 DNA: TGCGCCAGCAGCTTACTAGCAGCCGGGGAGCTGTTTTTT. Looking up the rest from reference TRBV5-1 and TRBJ2-2 gives the full variable domain: KAGVTQTPRYLIKTRGQQVTLSCSPISGHRSVSWYQQTPGQGLQFLFEYFSETQRNKGNFPGRFSGRQFSNSRSEMNVSTLELGDSALYLCASSLLAAGELFFGEGSRLTVL.

This chain links TRBV7-6 with TRBJ2-2; weak D call: TRBD2 (7 bases). Germline V gives CDR1 SGHVS, CDR2 FNYEAQ. The CDR3 consists of 14 residues. The germline V and J ends were trimmed by 5 bases and 6 bases, with 13 bases remaining between them. In DNA form, the CDR3 reads TGTGCCAGCAGCCTCTCGGGGGGCGCCGGGGAGCTGTTTTTT. Amino acids: CASSLSGGAGELFF. Complete variable domain (other parts from reference TRBV7-6 and TRBJ2-2): GAGVSQSPRYKVTKRGQDVALRCDPISGHVSLYWYRQALGQGPEFLTYFNYEAQQDKSGLPNDRFSAERPEGSISTLTIQRTEQRDSAMYRCASSLSGGAGELFFGEGSRLTVL.

The gene calls are TRBV5-1 and TRBJ1-3; 7 nucleotides match TRBD1. The CDR3 runs to 14 residues. The trim removed 3 bases at V and 6 bases at J, leaving 6 bases unmatched. Looked up from germline, CDR1 is SGHRS and CDR2 is YFSETQ. The CDR3 bases are TGCGCCAGCAGCTACCCCGACAGGGAAAACACCATATATTTT. The encoded protein is CASSYPDRENTIYF.

The chain has TRBV25-1 and TRBJ1-3; D perhaps matches TRBD1 (5 bases). The CDR3 totals 17 residues. V was trimmed by 3 bases and J by 0 bases, leaving 15 bases between them. Germline V gene data show CDR1 as MGHDK and CDR2 as SYGVNS. The DNA of the CDR3 is TGTGCCAGCAGTGATCTGGGACGGCCGACCTCTGGAAACACCATATATTTT. It specifies CASSDLGRPTSGNTIYF.

V gene TRBV10-2 combines with J gene TRBJ2-3; 11 bases match TRBD2. The CDR3 extends over 15 amino acids. CDR1 is WSHSY, CDR2 SAAADI, per germline. Trimming removed 5 bases from V and 0 bases from J; junction bases left unmatched: 1. CDR3 region: CASSRTSGSTDTQYF. The DNA for the CDR3 is TGCGCCAGCAGTCGGACTAGCGGGAGCACAGATACGCAGTATTTT.

V is TRBV10-2 and J is TRBJ1-3, with D possibly matching TRBD1 (5 bases). The V end was cut by 8 bases, the J end by 7 bases, with 9 bases between. The CDR3 extends over 11 amino acids. CDR1 and CDR2 (germline): WSHSY, SAAADI. The CDR3 is CASRGGNTIYF. CDR3 sequence (DNA): TGCGCCAGCCGTGGGGGTAACACCATATATTTT.

The chain employs TRBV11-3 and TRBJ2-7; 8 nucleotides match TRBD2. The germline V gene encodes CDR1 SGHNT and CDR2 YENEEA. The CDR3 runs to 13 residues. J lost 6 bases, V lost 5 bases, and 6 bases had no gene match. The CDR3 nucleotides read TGTGCCAGCAGCGACGGACTAGCCTCCGAGCAGTACTTC. Protein product: CASSDGLASEQYF.

The V and J genes are TRBV6-6 and TRBJ2-1; weak D call: TRBD2 (5 bases). The CDR3 spans 12 residues. Trimming stripped 5 bases from V and 8 bases from J, with 10 bases between. Germline V lookup: CDR1 MNHNY, CDR2 SVGAGI (reference sequence). CDR3 in DNA: TGTGCCAGCAGTCAGGACTGGGATGAGCAGTTCTTC. It specifies CASSQDWDEQFF.

This chain links TRBV7-9 with TRBJ1-1, with D uncertain. V was trimmed by 2 bases and J by 1 base, leaving 8 bases between them. The CDR3 contains 14 residues. Germline V gene lookup returns CDR1 SEHNR and CDR2 FQNEAQ (reference sequence). The CDR3 bases are TGTGCCAGCAGCTTAAATGTGGGGAACACTGAAGCTTTCTTT. Translation: CASSLNVGNTEAFF. Together with reference TRBV7-9 and TRBJ1-1, the CDR3 gives the full variable domain: DTGVSQNPRHKITKRGQNVTFRCDPISEHNRLYWYRQTLGQGPEFLTYFQNEAQLEKSRLLSDRFSAERPKGSFSTLEIQRTEQGDSAMYLCASSLNVGNTEAFFGQGTRLTVV.

The chain uses TRBV9 and TRBJ2-3; D uncertain. Trimming shortened V by 3 bases and J by 2 bases, and 7 bases separated the two germline ends. This CDR3 is 13 amino acids long. Looked up from germline, CDR1 is SGDLS and CDR2 is YYNGEE. The CDR3 reads CASSGYNTDTQYF. In DNA form, the CDR3 reads TGTGCCAGCAGCGGCTACAACACAGATACGCAGTATTTT.

The table lists this clone with a count of one. The V gene is TRBV7-3, the J gene TRBJ2-1; 11 bases are a match to TRBD2. Germline V lookup: CDR1 SGHTA, CDR2 FQGTGA. The CDR3 sequence is 17 residues long. V gave up 6 bases and J gave up 9 bases; unmatched junction bases: 16. CDR3 bases: TGTGCCAGCAGGCATAACCCGGGGACTAGCGGATCCGGTGAGCAGTTCTTC. Residues: CASRHNPGTSGSGEQFF.

V usage is TRBV29-1 and J usage is TRBJ2-2; a possible D gene is TRBD1 (5 bases). In germline, CDR1 is SQVTM, CDR2 ANQGSEA. CDR3 length: 13 residues. V lost 6 bases, J lost 7 bases, and 15 bases lay in between. The CDR3 reads CSVFPGSGGELFF. Written as DNA, the CDR3 is TGCAGCGTATTTCCAGGGTCAGGCGGGGAGCTGTTTTTT.

The V call is TRBV5-8, the J call TRBJ2-1, with D possibly TRBD1 on 5 matching bases. The V end lost 2 bases, the J end lost 1 base, and 10 bases lay between the germline ends. CDR3 size: 15 residues. Germline CDR1 is SGHTS and CDR2 is YDEGEE. The CDR3 sequence: CASSFRVRSYNEQFF. The CDR3, as DNA: TGTGCCAGCAGCTTCAGGGTACGGTCCTACAATGAGCAGTTCTTC.

V is TRBV19 and J is TRBJ2-7; D tentatively reads TRBD1 or TRBD2 (5 bases each). The CDR3 extends over 14 amino acids. Trimming stripped 3 bases from V and 0 bases from J, with 9 bases between. Germline CDR1 and CDR2: LNHDA and SQIVND (reference sequence). The DNA of the CDR3 is TGTGCCAGTAGTATCAGGGAGACCTCCTACGAGCAGTACTTC. Protein sequence: CASSIRETSYEQYF.

This chain uses TRBV27 with TRBJ2-1; possibly TRBD2 for D (5 bases). Trimming cost V 2 bases and J 0 bases, with 17 bases left between them. CDR1 and CDR2 from the germline V gene are MNHEY and SMNVEV (reference sequence). The CDR3 contains 18 residues. The CDR3 DNA reads TGTGCCAGCAGTTTACGCCCTCTGGACTCTAGCTCCTACAATGAGCAGTTCTTC. Amino acid sequence: CASSLRPLDSSSYNEQFF.

The J gene is TRBJ2-3, the V gene TRBV5-8; D unresolved. The CDR3 is made up of 15 amino acids. Germline V lookup: CDR1 SGHTS, CDR2 YDEGEE. V lost 7 bases and J 0 bases, leaving 15 bases between the germline ends. CDR3 DNA: TGTGCCAGCCCTTCTAGGATAGTAAGCACAGATACGCAGTATTTT. This encodes CASPSRIVSTDTQYF.

This chain connects TRBV7-8 to TRBJ1-5; 7 positions agree with TRBD1. V trimming: 5 bases; J trimming: 5 bases; junction bases outside the gene matches: 12. The CDR3 is 16 residues long. Germline-derived CDR1 and CDR2 are SGHVS and FQNEAQ. The CDR3 region has the DNA TGTGCCAGCAGCGGCATAGGGGGCGGGAACTATCAGCCCCAGCATTTT. This gives the protein CASSGIGGGNYQPQHF.

The V call is TRBV29-1, the J call TRBJ2-7; no definite D call. The V gene's germline CDR1 is SQVTM and CDR2 ANQGSEA. V was clipped by 2 bases and J by 0 bases, with 8 bases between them. This CDR3 is 13 amino acids long. The CDR3 DNA follows: TGCAGCGTTGAAATTTCAGGCTCCTACGAGCAGTACTTC. Amino acid sequence: CSVEISGSYEQYF.

Only one count was recorded for this clone. The chain links TRBV7-9 to TRBJ1-4, with TRBD1 as a possible D gene (6 bases). This CDR3 has 16 amino acids. In germline, CDR1 is SEHNR, CDR2 FQNEAQ (reference sequence). V lost 5 bases and J lost 2, with 15 bases in between. The CDR3 region is CASSPSRGGTNEKLFF. CDR3 DNA sequence: TGTGCCAGCAGCCCCTCGAGGGGGGGCACTAATGAAAAACTGTTTTTT. Full variable domain (missing parts from reference TRBV7-9 and TRBJ1-4): DTGVSQNPRHKITKRGQNVTFRCDPISEHNRLYWYRQTLGQGPEFLTYFQNEAQLEKSRLLSDRFSAERPKGSFSTLEIQRTEQGDSAMYLCASSPSRGGTNEKLFFGSGTQLSVL.

The CDR3 region is CASSPPTAGDDEQFF. The CDR3 DNA sequence: TGTGCCAGCAGCCCCCCAACAGCGGGAGATGATGAGCAGTTCTTC. V usage is TRBV6-5 and J usage is TRBJ2-1; 8 bases agree with TRBD2. The length of the CDR3 is 15 residues. Germline assignment: CDR1 MNHEY and CDR2 SVGAGI. With V trimmed by 6 bases and J by 8 bases, 12 bases remained unmatched.